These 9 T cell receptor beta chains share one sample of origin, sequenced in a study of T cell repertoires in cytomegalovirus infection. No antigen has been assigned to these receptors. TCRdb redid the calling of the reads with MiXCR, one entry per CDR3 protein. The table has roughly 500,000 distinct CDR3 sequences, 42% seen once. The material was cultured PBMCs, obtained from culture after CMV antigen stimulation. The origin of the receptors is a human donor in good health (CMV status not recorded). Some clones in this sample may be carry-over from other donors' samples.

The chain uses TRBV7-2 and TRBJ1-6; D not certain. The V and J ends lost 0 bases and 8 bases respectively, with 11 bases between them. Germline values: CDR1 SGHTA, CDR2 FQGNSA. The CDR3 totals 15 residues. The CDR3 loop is CASSLAGIGYSPLHF. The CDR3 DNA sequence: TGTGCCAGCAGCTTAGCTGGCATCGGTTATTCACCCCTCCACTTT.

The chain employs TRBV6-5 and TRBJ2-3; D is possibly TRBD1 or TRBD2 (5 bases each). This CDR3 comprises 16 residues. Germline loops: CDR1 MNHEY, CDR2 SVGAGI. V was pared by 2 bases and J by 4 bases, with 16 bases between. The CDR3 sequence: CASSYGGKAPADTQYF. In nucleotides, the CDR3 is TGTGCCAGCAGTTACGGGGGAAAGGCTCCGGCAGATACGCAGTATTTT.

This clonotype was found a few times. As DNA, the CDR3 is TGTGCCAGCAGCGGACGGAGTGAATCGGACAGGACCGTGAACACTGAAGCTTTCTTT. This sequence encodes CASSGRSESDRTVNTEAFF. The chain employs TRBV5-4 and TRBJ1-1; 7 positions match TRBD1. The CDR3 is 19 amino acids. In germline, CDR1 is SGHNT, CDR2 YYREEE (reference sequence). The trim removed 4 bases at V and 0 bases at J, leaving 18 bases unmatched. Drawing the rest from reference TRBV5-4 and TRBJ1-1, the complete variable domain is ETGVTQSPTHLIKTRGQQVTLRCSSQSGHNTVSWYQQALGQGPQFIFQYYREEENGRGNFPPRFSGLQFPNYSSELNVNALELDDSALYLCASSGRSESDRTVNTEAFFGQGTRLTVV.

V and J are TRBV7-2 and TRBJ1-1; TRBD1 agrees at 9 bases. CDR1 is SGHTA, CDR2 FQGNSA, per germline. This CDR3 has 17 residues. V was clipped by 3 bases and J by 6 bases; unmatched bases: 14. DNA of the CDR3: TGTGCCAGCAGCTTCCGGGACAGGGCACTATACCTCTCTGAAGCTTTCTTT. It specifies CASSFRDRALYLSEAFF. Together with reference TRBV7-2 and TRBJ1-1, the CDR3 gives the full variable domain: GAGVSQSPSNKVTEKGKDVELRCDPISGHTALYWYRQSLGQGLEFLIYFQGNSAPDKSGLPSDRFSAERTGGSVSTLTIQRTQQEDSAVYLCASSFRDRALYLSEAFFGQGTRLTVV.

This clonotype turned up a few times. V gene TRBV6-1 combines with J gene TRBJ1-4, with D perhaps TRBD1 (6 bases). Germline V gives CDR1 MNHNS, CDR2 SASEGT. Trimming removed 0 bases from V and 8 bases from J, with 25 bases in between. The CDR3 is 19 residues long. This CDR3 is CASSEALPSLGGAYEKLFF. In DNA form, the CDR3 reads TGTGCCAGCAGTGAAGCGCTTCCGTCTTTGGGGGGCGCTTACGAAAAACTGTTTTTT.

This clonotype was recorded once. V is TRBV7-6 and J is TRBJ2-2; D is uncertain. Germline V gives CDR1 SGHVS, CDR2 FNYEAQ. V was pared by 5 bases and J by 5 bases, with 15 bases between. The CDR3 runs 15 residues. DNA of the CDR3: TGTGCCAGCAGCCTACAAGGGTTGCGTACCGGGGAGCTGTTTTTT. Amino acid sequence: CASSLQGLRTGELFF.

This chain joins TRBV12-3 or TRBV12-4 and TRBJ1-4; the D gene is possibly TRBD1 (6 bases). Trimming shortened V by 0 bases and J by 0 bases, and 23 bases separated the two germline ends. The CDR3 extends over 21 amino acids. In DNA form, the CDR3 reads TGTGCCAGCAGTTTAGCCGGACTGGGGTTAGACAGGAAGACAACTAATGAAAAACTGTTTTTT. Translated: CASSLAGLGLDRKTTNEKLFF.

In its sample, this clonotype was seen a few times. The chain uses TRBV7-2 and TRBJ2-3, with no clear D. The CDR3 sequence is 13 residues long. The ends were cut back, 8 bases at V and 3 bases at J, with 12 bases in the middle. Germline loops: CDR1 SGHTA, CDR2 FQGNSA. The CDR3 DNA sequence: TGTGCCAGCGCAGTCTCCCGTACAGATACGCAGTATTTT. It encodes CASAVSRTDTQYF.

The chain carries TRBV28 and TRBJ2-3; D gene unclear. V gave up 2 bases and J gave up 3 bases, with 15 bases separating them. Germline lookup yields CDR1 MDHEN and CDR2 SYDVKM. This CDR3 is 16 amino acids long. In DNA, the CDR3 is TGTGCCAGCAGTTTAGGGCAGAATTGGAGAACAGATACGCAGTATTTT. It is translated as CASSLGQNWRTDTQYF.